This passage covers 10 T cell receptor beta chains from one sample sequenced in a study of blood T cells in healthy people across ages. For the second PCR, which ran for roughly 6 to 12 cycles, a sample-barcoded 5' primer and a J-beta primer mix were used. TCRdb re-called the 5' RACE reads through MiXCR, storing one row per CDR3 protein. The data show 1.5 million to 2 million distinct CDR3 sequences, 39% seen once. Sequenced input: blood. These receptor sequences come from a human donor in good health.

V is TRBV12-3 or TRBV12-4 and J is TRBJ1-1, with D maybe TRBD1 (6 bases). CDR3 length: 16 amino acids. The germline V and J ends were trimmed by 7 bases and 1 base, with 19 bases remaining between them. The CDR3 is CASTRNGWGRNTEAFF. Written as DNA, the CDR3 is TGTGCCAGCACCCGAAACGGCTGGGGGCGGAACACTGAAGCTTTCTTT.

This clonotype was counted a few times. The chain uses TRBV21-1 and TRBJ2-7; the table gives TRBD1 as D, unverified against the DNA. TRBV21-1 is noted as a pseudogene. The CDR3 is 14 amino acids. The chain's CDR3 is CVRSTGGDGHEQYF. CDR3 in DNA: TGTGTCAGGTCGACAGGGGGCGACGGTCACGAGCAGTACTTC.

The chain has TRBV5-6 and TRBJ2-1; D is unresolved. CDR3 length: 14 residues. The V end was cut by 2 bases, the J end by 5 bases, with 11 bases between. Germline V CDR1 and CDR2: SGHDT, YYEEEE. The CDR3 region is CASSLGPENNEQFF. Here the CDR3 DNA reads TGTGCCAGCAGCTTAGGTCCCGAGAACAATGAGCAGTTCTTC.

The table lists this clonotype with a few counts. The J gene is TRBJ2-5, the V gene TRBV9; tentatively, D is TRBD1 (5 bases). The CDR3 runs to 13 residues. From germline, CDR1 is SGDLS and CDR2 YYNGEE. V was trimmed by 5 bases and J by 1 base, leaving 9 bases between them. The CDR3 DNA follows: TGTGCCAGCAGTACCCAGGGCCAAGAGACCCAGTACTTC. Protein product: CASSTQGQETQYF.

The genes are TRBV9 and TRBJ2-1; D is perhaps TRBD2 (5 bases). Deletions cut 2 bases from V and 10 bases from J, with 13 bases between. From germline, CDR1 is SGDLS and CDR2 YYNGEE. The length of the CDR3 is 13 residues. The CDR3 region has the DNA TGTGCCAGCAGCGTCGTCGGGGTGTCCGAGCAGTTCTTC. Residues: CASSVVGVSEQFF.

This sequence joins TRBV6-2 or TRBV6-3 and TRBJ1-2; no firm D call. Trimming removed 5 bases at V and 0 bases at J, with 16 bases between. CDR1 and CDR2 from the germline V gene are MNHEY and SVGEGT. This CDR3 spans 16 amino acids. CDR3 DNA: TGTGCCAGCAGTCTAGATGAGACAACCTCTAACTATGGCTACACCTTC. Its protein product is CASSLDETTSNYGYTF.

The V call is TRBV19, the J call TRBJ1-2, with TRBD1 as a possible D gene (5 bases). V shed 7 bases and J shed 0 bases, with 18 bases lying between them. The CDR3 extends over 16 amino acids. CDR1 and CDR2 from the germline V gene are LNHDA and SQIVND (reference sequence). CDR3 in amino acids: CASTLGVGEANYGYTF. The CDR3 nucleotides are TGTGCCAGTACCTTGGGAGTAGGGGAAGCTAACTATGGCTACACCTTC.

This clonotype was seen a handful of times. The V gene is TRBV29-1, the J gene TRBJ1-2, with 8 positions matching TRBD1. Trimming removed 3 bases from V and 4 bases from J; junction bases left unmatched: 4. Germline values: CDR1 SQVTM, CDR2 ANQGSEA. The CDR3 extends over 13 amino acids. CDR3 sequence (DNA): TGCAGCGTTGAGTCCGGGACAGGCTATGGCTACACCTTC. This translates into CSVESGTGYGYTF.

The rearrangement joins TRBV24-1 to TRBJ2-1, with 8 positions matching TRBD1. CDR3 length: 16 amino acids. In germline, CDR1 is KGHDR, CDR2 SFDVKD. After removal of 1 base from V and 5 bases from J, the junction contained 6 bases not matched to a gene. The CDR3 here is CATSDFGQGSNNEQFF. CDR3 DNA: TGTGCCACCAGTGATTTCGGACAGGGTTCCAACAATGAGCAGTTCTTC.

This clonotype turned up a few times. The J gene is TRBJ2-6, the V gene TRBV4-1; TRBD1 is a possible D gene (6 bases). Between the trimmed V and J ends, which lost 3 bases and 0 bases, there was a span of 15 bases. This CDR3 region has 18 residues. Germline V gene lookup returns CDR1 MGHRA and CDR2 YSYEKL. The CDR3 protein is CASSHRAGVNSGANVLTF. Written as DNA, the CDR3 is TGCGCCAGCAGCCATCGCGCAGGGGTCAACTCTGGGGCCAACGTCCTGACTTTC.